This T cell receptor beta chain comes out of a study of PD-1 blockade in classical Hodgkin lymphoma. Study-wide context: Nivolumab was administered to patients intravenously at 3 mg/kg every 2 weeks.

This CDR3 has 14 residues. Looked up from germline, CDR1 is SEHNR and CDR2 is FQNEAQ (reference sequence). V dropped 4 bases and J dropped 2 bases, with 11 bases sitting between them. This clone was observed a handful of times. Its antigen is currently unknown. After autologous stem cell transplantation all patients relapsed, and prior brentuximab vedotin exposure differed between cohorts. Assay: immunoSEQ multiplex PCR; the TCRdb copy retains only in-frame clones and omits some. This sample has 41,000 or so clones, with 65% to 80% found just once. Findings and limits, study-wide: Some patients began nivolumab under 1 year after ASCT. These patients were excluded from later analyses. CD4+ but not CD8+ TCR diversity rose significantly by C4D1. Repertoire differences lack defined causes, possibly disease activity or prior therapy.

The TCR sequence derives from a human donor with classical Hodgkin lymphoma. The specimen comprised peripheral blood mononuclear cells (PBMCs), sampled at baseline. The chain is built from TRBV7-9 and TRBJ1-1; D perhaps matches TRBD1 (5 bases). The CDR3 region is CASSSTDRNTEAFF. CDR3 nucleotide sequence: TGTGCCAGCAGCTCGACCGACAGAAACACTGAAGCTTTCTTT.